The rows below give T cell receptor beta chains drawn from one sample of a study of technical replicates of blood from a handful of donors. Some clones are missing from TCRdb's copy, which holds only in-frame ones; the method was immunoSEQ multiplex PCR. The sample has just under 45,000 clones, around 96% seen once. Sequenced input: T cells isolated from PBMCs. Receptors originate from a human donor in good health. Both conserved end residues are part of each CDR3. The D gene is left open where the match is weak. Only some rows state a clone size, as once, few, many or a class for expanded clones.

>TRBJ1-2|.|TRBV4-1|.
TGCGCCAGCAGCCAGGGGACATCCTATGGCTACACCTTC
CASSQGTSYGYTF
>TRBJ1-5|.|TRBV6-5|.
TGTGCCAGCAGTCCCACAGGAAATCAGCCCCAGCATTTT
CASSPTGNQPQHF
>TRBJ2-7|.|TRBV4-1|.
TGCGCCAGCAGCCAAGAAGAGGGCAGCCTACTATACTCCTACGAGCTAGGGGAGCAGTACTTC
CASSQEEGSLLYSYELGEQYF
>TRBJ1-1|TRBD1|TRBV28|.
TGTGCCAGCAGGTCTAAGGGGGCGACTGAAGCTTTCTTT
CASRSKGATEAFF
>TRBJ2-7|TRBD2|TRBV4-3|once
TGCGCCAGCAGCCGTATTTCTCTAGCGGGAGATCCCGACTCCGAGCAGTACTTC
CASSRISLAGDPDSEQYF
>TRBJ2-7|.|TRBV28|once
TGTGCCATCTCGACCGGGCGCGGGCGGGGCCCCTACGAGCAGTACTTC
CAISTGRGRGPYEQYF
>TRBJ2-7|TRBD1|TRBV7-2|.
TGTGCCAGCAGCTTAGTGGTCGGGACAGACGTTTCCTACGAGCAGTACTTC
CASSLVVGTDVSYEQYF
>TRBJ2-3|.|TRBV29-1|.
TGCAGCGTTAGCCTCGGCCCGGACTACCCCACAGATACGCAGTATTTT
CSVSLGPDYPTDTQYF
>TRBJ2-3|TRBD2|TRBV7-8|.
TGTGCCAGCAGCTGGACTAGCGGGAGAGGAACAGATACGCAGTATTTT
CASSWTSGRGTDTQYF
>TRBJ1-2|.|TRBV28|.
TGTGCCAGCAGTTACACAGCCTATGGCTACACCTTC
CASSYTAYGYTF
>TRBJ2-7|.|TRBV7-8|.
TGTGCCAGCAGCTCCCCCCCGGGGTACTACGAGCAGTACTTC
CASSSPPGYYEQYF
>TRBJ2-2|TRBD1|TRBV6-4|.
TGTGCCAGCACCAAGGGACAGGTGGTGGACACCGGGGAGCTGTTTTTT
CASTKGQVVDTGELFF
>TRBJ2-7|TRBD2|TRBV10-3|.
TGTGCCATCAGTGAGAGGGACTACTCTACCTACGAGCAGTACTTC
CAISERDYSTYEQYF
>TRBJ2-2|.|TRBV30|.
TGTGCCTGGAGTAGAAGAGCGACCGGGGAGCTGTTTTTT
CAWSRRATGELFF
>TRBJ1-1|.|TRBV28|.
TGTGCCAGCAGTTTCGGGGGGCGCGCGGGCACTGAAGCTTTCTTT
CASSFGGRAGTEAFF
>TRBJ1-1|.|TRBV29-1|.
TGCAGCGCTCGGGACATCCGGACTGAAGCTTTCTTT
CSARDIRTEAFF
>TRBJ1-1|.|TRBV6-5|.
TGTGCCAGCACCTCAACGGGAACAGCAGCTTTCTTT
CASTSTGTAAFF
>TRBJ2-5|.|TRBV15|.
TGTGCCACCAGCAGATCTTTAGACCAAGAGACCCAGTACTTC
CATSRSLDQETQYF
>TRBJ1-1|.|TRBV5-4|.
TGTGCCAGCAGCTTAGGGGAAGCCAACACTGAAGCTTTCTTT
CASSLGEANTEAFF
>TRBJ2-1|.|TRBV14|.
TGTGCCAGCAGCCAATCACCAGGTGAGCAGTTCTTC
CASSQSPGEQFF
>TRBJ2-5|.|TRBV29-1|.
TGCAGCGTTATGGTAGCGGAGACCCAGTACTTC
CSVMVAETQYF
>TRBJ2-1|.|TRBV10-1|.
TGCGCCAGCAGTGAGTCTGTGACGCGGGATTTCTACAATGAGCAGTTCTTC
CASSESVTRDFYNEQFF
>TRBJ2-7|TRBD2|TRBV9|.
TGTGCCAGCAGCGGTAGCGGGAGGGCCCACGAGCAGTACTTC
CASSGSGRAHEQYF
>TRBJ2-7|TRBD2|TRBV11-2|.
TGTGCCAGCAGCTTTACTAGCGGGATGGCCTACGAGCAGTACTTC
CASSFTSGMAYEQYF
>TRBJ1-2|.|TRBV7-9|.
TGTGCCAGCAGCCAGACGGGAAACGGCTACACCTTC
CASSQTGNGYTF
>TRBJ2-5|TRBD2|TRBV9|.
TGTGCCAGCAGCGTTCTAGCGGGCCTACAAGAGACCCAGTACTTC
CASSVLAGLQETQYF
>TRBJ2-5|TRBD2|TRBV12-5|.
TGTGCTAGTGGTTCCCCACTAGCGGGAGGGCAAGAGACCCAGTACTTC
CASGSPLAGGQETQYF
>TRBJ2-7|.|TRBV27|.
TGTGCCAGCGGTGGGCCCTCCTACGAGCAGTACTTC
CASGGPSYEQYF
>TRBJ1-5|.|TRBV4-2|.
TGTGCCAGCAGCCAAGACACTATTAATCAGCCCCAGCATTTT
CASSQDTINQPQHF
>TRBJ2-7|TRBD1|TRBV19|.
TGTGCCAGTAGTATATTTGGGGACAGGGTCTACGAGCAGTACTTC
CASSIFGDRVYEQYF
>TRBJ1-5|.|TRBV19|.
TGTGCCAGTAGTAGAAGTAAGACTCACGAGGAGCCCCAGCATTTT
CASSRSKTHEEPQHF
>TRBJ2-1|TRBD2|TRBV5-6|.
TGTGCCAGCAGCTGGGGACTAGCGGGAGTTGGATTCAATGAGCAGTTCTTC
CASSWGLAGVGFNEQFF
>TRBJ2-5|TRBD2|TRBV7-3|.
TGTGCCAGCAGCTCTTTTCTAGCGGGAGGGATCAGCGAGACCCAGTACTTC
CASSSFLAGGISETQYF
>TRBJ2-1|TRBD1|TRBV28|.
TGTGCCAGCAGGCGAACGAGCGCCGGGACAGTTCACAATGAGCAGTTCTTC
CASRRTSAGTVHNEQFF
>TRBJ1-3|.|TRBV5-1|.
TGCGCCAGCAGCTTTGTTTTTGGCAGGCCCTTCTCTGGAAACACCATATATTTT
CASSFVFGRPFSGNTIYF
>TRBJ2-1|TRBD2|TRBV29-1|.
TGCAGCGTTGATTCGCGCGGGAGCTACAATGAGCAGTTCTTC
CSVDSRGSYNEQFF
>TRBJ2-5|TRBD1|TRBV2|.
TGTGCCAGCAGTACCACAGGGGGCATGCAAGAGACCCAGTACTTC
CASSTTGGMQETQYF